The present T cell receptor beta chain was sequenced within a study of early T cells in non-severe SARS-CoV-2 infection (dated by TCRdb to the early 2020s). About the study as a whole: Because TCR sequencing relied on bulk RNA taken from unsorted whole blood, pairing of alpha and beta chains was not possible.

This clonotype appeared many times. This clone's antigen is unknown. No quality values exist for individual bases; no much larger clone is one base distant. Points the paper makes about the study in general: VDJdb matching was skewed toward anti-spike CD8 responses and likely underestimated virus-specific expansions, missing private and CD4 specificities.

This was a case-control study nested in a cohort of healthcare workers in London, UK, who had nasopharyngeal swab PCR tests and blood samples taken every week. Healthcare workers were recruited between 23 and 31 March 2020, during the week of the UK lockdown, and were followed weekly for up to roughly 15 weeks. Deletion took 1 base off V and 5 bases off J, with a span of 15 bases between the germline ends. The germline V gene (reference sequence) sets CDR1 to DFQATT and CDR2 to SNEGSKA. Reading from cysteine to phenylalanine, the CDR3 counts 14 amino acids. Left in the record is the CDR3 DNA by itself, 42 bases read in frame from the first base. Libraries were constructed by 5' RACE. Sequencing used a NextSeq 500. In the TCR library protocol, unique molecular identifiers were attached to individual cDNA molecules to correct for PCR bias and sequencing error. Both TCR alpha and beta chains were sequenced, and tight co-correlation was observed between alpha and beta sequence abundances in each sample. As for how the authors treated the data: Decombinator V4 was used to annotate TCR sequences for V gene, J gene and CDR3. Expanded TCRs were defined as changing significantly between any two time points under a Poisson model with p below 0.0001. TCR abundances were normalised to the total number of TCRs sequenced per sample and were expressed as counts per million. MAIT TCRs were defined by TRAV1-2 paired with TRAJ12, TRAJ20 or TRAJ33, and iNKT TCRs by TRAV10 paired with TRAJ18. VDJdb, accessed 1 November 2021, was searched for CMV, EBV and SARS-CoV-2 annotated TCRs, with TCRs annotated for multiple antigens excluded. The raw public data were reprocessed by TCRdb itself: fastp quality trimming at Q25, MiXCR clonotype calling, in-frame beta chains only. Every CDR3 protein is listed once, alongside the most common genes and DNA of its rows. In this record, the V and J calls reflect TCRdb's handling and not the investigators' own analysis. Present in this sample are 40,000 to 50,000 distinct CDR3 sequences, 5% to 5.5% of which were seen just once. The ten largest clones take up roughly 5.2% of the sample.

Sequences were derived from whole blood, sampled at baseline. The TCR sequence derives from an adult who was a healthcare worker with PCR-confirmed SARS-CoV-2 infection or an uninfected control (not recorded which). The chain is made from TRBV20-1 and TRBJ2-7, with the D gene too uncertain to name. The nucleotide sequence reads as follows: TGCAGTGCTAGAGGGTCAGAGAGACTTAACGAGCAGTACTTC. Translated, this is CSARGSERLNEQYF.